The rows below give T cell receptor beta chains drawn from one sample of a study of Graves' ophthalmopathy and Graves' hyperthyroidism. MiXCR, run by TCRdb on the multiplex PCR reads, gives a single entry per CDR3 protein. The data contain almost 750,000 distinct CDR3 sequences, approximately 40% of them singletons. The sample was peripheral blood. The source of these receptors is an adult man with Graves' ophthalmopathy. Each CDR3 is given with its conserved first and last residue. A D gene is named only where the DNA matches it firmly. Clone sizes are given selectively: once, few, many, or a class where the clone is expanded.

J: TRBJ2-7; size: .; D: .; V: TRBV7-9; CDR3: CASSPRYSGQYF; DNA: TGTGCCAGCAGCCCGAGGTACTCTGGGCAGTACTTC
J: TRBJ2-7; size: many; D: .; V: TRBV7-9; CDR3: CASSFISGEQYF; DNA: TGTGCCAGCAGCTTTATTTCCGGCGAGCAGTACTTC
J: TRBJ2-1; size: .; D: .; V: TRBV15; CDR3: CATSRDLANQQFF; DNA: TGTGCCACCAGCAGAGATCTCGCCAATCAGCAGTTCTTC
J: TRBJ2-7; size: few; D: .; V: TRBV20-1; CDR3: CSARDFGQSYEQYF; DNA: TGCAGTGCTAGAGATTTTGGTCAATCCTACGAGCAGTACTTC
J: TRBJ2-7; size: .; D: TRBD1; V: TRBV10-3; CDR3: CASSEMPLGQLTYEQYF; DNA: TGTGCCAGCAGTGAAATGCCTTTGGGACAGCTAACCTACGAGCAGTACTTC
J: TRBJ1-3; size: .; D: .; V: TRBV15; CDR3: CATSAAGNTIYF; DNA: TGTGCCACCAGCGCGGCGGGAAACACCATATATTTT
J: TRBJ1-3; size: .; D: TRBD1; V: TRBV9; CDR3: CASSVATGENTIYF; DNA: TGTGCCAGCAGCGTAGCTACAGGGGAAAACACCATATATTTT
J: TRBJ1-5; size: few; D: TRBD1; V: TRBV6-6; CDR3: CASSEDRGRYTNQPQHF; DNA: TGTGCCAGCAGTGAGGACAGGGGGAGGTATACCAATCAGCCCCAGCATTTT
J: TRBJ1-3; size: few; D: .; V: TRBV10-3; CDR3: CASSSLAGNTIYF; DNA: TGTGCCAGCAGTTCCCTGGCAGGGAACACCATATATTTT
J: TRBJ1-6; size: many; D: .; V: TRBV9; CDR3: CASSKGKGYNSPLHF; DNA: TGTGCCAGCAGCAAAGGGAAGGGCTATAATTCACCCCTCCACTTT
J: TRBJ1-2; size: .; D: .; V: TRBV25-1; CDR3: CAGGGGDGYTF; DNA: TGTGCCGGAGGGGGGGGGGATGGCTACACCTTC
J: TRBJ1-4; size: .; D: TRBD1; V: TRBV7-2; CDR3: CVSSKFTGVGEKLFF; DNA: TGTGTCAGCAGCAAGTTTACAGGGGTCGGAGAAAAACTGTTTTTT
J: TRBJ1-4; size: once; D: .; V: TRBV29-1; CDR3: CSVEKASGGSNEKLFF; DNA: TGCAGCGTTGAGAAGGCTAGCGGGGGCTCTAATGAAAAACTGTTTTTT
J: TRBJ1-1; size: many; D: .; V: TRBV25-1; CDR3: CASSDLSGNTEAFF; DNA: TGTGCCAGCAGTGATCTCTCCGGGAACACTGAAGCTTTCTTT
J: TRBJ2-6; size: .; D: TRBD1; V: TRBV15; CDR3: CATSTQGDGANVLTF; DNA: TGTGCCACCAGCACCCAGGGGGACGGGGCCAACGTCCTGACTTTC
J: TRBJ2-7; size: many; D: .; V: TRBV29-1; CDR3: CSGGEWKGEQYF; DNA: TGCAGCGGTGGGGAGTGGAAGGGCGAGCAGTACTTC
J: TRBJ1-2; size: .; D: .; V: TRBV2; CDR3: CASSPSGADYGCTF; DNA: TGTGCCAGCAGCCCCTCGGGGGCCGACTATGGCTGCACCTTC
J: TRBJ1-1; size: .; D: .; V: TRBV5-5; CDR3: CASSLFGGRGTEAFF; DNA: TGTGCCAGCAGCTTGTTTGGAGGGCGGGGGACTGAAGCTTTCTTT
J: TRBJ1-2; size: many; D: .; V: TRBV7-8; CDR3: CASSLVGPNYGYTF; DNA: TGTGCCAGCAGCTTAGTAGGGCCTAACTATGGCTACACCTTC
J: TRBJ2-7; size: .; D: TRBD1; V: TRBV15; CDR3: CATSSRTGAPYEQYF; DNA: TGTGCCACCAGCAGCCGGACAGGGGCCCCTTACGAGCAGTACTTC
J: TRBJ2-5; size: few; D: TRBD2; V: TRBV7-9; CDR3: CASSHVLAGGETQYF; DNA: TGTGCCAGCAGCCATGTACTAGCGGGAGGGGAGACCCAGTACTTC
J: TRBJ1-5; size: few; D: .; V: TRBV10-2; CDR3: CASSYQYRDQPQHF; DNA: TGTGCCAGCAGTTACCAATACAGGGATCAGCCCCAGCATTTT
J: TRBJ2-2; size: .; D: TRBD2; V: TRBV5-1; CDR3: CASSLAASGHTGELFF; DNA: TGCGCCAGCAGCTTGGCCGCTAGCGGGCACACCGGGGAGCTGTTTTTT
J: TRBJ2-7; size: many; D: TRBD1; V: TRBV20-1; CDR3: CSAHRGLSSYEQYF; DNA: TGCAGTGCGCACAGGGGGCTGAGCTCCTACGAGCAGTACTTC
J: TRBJ1-2; size: .; D: .; V: TRBV5-1; CDR3: CASSARNDRYGYTF; DNA: TGCGCCAGCAGCGCAAGAAATGACCGCTATGGCTACACCTTC
J: TRBJ2-7; size: .; D: .; V: TRBV4-3; CDR3: CASSQGQDRTYEQYF; DNA: TGCGCCAGCAGCCAAGGTCAAGACAGAACCTACGAGCAGTACTTC
J: TRBJ2-7; size: .; D: .; V: TRBV11-3; CDR3: CASSLGFGEQYF; DNA: TGTGCCAGCAGCTTAGGATTCGGCGAGCAGTACTTC
J: TRBJ1-1; size: few; D: .; V: TRBV5-1; CDR3: CASSLIPGANEAFF; DNA: TGCGCCAGCAGCTTGATCCCAGGGGCGAATGAAGCTTTCTTT
J: TRBJ1-3; size: many; D: .; V: TRBV2; CDR3: CGVRAGSGNTIYF; DNA: TGTGGGGTTAGGGCCGGCTCTGGAAACACCATATATTTT
J: TRBJ1-1; size: .; D: .; V: TRBV7-9; CDR3: CASSLVEGLAFF; DNA: TGTGCCAGCAGCTTAGTTGAGGGCTTGGCTTTCTTT